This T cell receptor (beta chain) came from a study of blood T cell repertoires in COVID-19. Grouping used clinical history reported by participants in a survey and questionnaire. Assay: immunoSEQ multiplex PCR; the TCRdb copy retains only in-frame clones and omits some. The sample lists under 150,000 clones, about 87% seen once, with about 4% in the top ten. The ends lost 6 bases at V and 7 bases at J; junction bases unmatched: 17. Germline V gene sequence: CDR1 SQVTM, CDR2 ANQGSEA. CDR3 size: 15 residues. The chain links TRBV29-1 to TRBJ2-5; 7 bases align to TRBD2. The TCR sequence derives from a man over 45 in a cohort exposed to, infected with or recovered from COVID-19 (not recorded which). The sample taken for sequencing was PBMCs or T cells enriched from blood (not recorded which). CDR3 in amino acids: CSVKTRDYPGMTQYF. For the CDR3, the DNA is TGCAGCGTAAAGACCCGGGACTACCCGGGTATGACCCAGTACTTC.